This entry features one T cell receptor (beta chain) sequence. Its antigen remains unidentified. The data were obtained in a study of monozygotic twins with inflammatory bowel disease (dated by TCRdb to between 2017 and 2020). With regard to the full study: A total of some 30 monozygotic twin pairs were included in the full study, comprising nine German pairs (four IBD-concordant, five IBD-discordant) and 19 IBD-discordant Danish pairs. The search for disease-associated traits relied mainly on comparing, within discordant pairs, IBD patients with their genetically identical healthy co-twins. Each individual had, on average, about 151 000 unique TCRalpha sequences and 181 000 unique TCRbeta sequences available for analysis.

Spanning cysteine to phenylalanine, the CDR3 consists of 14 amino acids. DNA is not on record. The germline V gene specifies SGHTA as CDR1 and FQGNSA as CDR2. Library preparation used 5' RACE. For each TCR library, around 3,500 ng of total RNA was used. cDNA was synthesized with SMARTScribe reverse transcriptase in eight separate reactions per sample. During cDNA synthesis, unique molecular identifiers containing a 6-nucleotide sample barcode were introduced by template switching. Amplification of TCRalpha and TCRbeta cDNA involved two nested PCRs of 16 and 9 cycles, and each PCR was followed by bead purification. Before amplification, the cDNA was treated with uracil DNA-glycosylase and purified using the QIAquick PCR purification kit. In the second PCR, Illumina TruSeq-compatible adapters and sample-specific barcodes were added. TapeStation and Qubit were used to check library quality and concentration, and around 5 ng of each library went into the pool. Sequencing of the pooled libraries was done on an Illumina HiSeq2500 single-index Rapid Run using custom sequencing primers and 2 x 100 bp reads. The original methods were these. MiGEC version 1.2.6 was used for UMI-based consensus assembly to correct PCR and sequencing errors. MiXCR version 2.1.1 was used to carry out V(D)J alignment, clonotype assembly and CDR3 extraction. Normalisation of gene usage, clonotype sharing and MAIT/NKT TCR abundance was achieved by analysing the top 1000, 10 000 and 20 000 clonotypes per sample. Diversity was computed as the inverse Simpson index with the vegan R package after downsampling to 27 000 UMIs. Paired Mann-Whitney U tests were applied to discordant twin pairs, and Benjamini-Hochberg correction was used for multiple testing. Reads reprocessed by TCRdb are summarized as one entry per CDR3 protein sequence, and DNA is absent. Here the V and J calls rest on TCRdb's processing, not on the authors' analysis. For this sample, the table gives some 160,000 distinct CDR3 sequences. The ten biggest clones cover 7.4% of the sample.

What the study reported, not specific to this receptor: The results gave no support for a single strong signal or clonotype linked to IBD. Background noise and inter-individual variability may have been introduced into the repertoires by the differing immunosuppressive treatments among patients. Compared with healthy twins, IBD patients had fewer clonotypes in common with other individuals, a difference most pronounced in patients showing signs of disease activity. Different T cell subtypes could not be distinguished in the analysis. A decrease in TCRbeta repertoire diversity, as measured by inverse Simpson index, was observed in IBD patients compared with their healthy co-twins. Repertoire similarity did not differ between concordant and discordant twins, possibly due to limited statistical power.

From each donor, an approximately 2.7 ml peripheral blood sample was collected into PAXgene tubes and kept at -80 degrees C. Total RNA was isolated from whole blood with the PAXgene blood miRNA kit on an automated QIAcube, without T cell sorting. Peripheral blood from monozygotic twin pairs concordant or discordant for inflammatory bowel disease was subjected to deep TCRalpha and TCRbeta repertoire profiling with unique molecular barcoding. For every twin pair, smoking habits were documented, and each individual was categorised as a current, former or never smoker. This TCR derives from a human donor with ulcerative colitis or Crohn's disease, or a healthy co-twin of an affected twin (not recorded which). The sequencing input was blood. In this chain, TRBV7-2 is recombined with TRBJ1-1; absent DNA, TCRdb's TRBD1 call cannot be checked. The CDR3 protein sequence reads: CASSFQGPNTEAFF.